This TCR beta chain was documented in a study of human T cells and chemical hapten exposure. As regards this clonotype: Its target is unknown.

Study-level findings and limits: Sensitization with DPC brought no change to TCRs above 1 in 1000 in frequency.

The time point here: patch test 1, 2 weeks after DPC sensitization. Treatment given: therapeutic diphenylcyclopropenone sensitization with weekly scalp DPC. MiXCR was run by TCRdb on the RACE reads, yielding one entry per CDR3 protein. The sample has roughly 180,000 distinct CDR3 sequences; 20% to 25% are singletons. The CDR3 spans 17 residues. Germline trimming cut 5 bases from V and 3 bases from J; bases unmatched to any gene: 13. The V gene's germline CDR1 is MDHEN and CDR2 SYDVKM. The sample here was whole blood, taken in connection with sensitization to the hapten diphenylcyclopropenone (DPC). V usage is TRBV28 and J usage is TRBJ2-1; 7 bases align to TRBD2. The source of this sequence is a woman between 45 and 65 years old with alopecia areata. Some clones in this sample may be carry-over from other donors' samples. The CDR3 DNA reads TGTGCCAGCAGTGAAACTTTCGGGGGAGGGCGCTACAATGAGCAGTTCTTC. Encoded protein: CASSETFGGGRYNEQFF.